Shown below are 6 T cell receptor beta chains from a single sample sequenced in a study of T cell responses to AZD1222 COVID-19 vaccine. Assay used: immunoSEQ multiplex PCR; TCRdb lists only in-frame clones, some missing. The sample yields approximately 150,000 clones, more than 70% seen once. The specimen comprised peripheral blood, sampled 28 days after the second AZD1222 dose. The receptors were gathered from an adult who received the AZD1222 COVID-19 vaccine.

This chain links TRBV6-2 or TRBV6-3 with TRBJ2-6; D might be TRBD1 (6 bases). Trimming shortened V by 4 bases and J by 0 bases, and 7 bases separated the two germline ends. The CDR3 sequence is 15 residues long. Germline V gene sequence: CDR1 MNHEY, CDR2 SVGEGT. The CDR3 DNA sequence: TGTGCCAGCAGTTGGGACAACTCTGGGGCCAACGTCCTGACTTTC. The encoded protein is CASSWDNSGANVLTF.

The rearrangement links TRBV7-6 to TRBJ2-1; the D is unclear. The germline V gene has CDR1 SGHVS and CDR2 FNYEAQ. The V gene lost 3 bases and the J gene lost 4 bases, with 16 bases spanning the gap. This CDR3 has 16 amino acids. The CDR3 spells CASSFHRVVGYNEQFF. Written as DNA, the CDR3 is TGTGCCAGCAGCTTCCATAGGGTGGTTGGGTACAATGAGCAGTTCTTC.

The chain carries TRBV4-1 and TRBJ2-3; maybe TRBD2 (6 bases). The CDR3 contains 16 residues. The V gene lost 3 bases and the J gene lost 0 bases, with 13 bases spanning the gap. Germline CDR1 and CDR2: MGHRA and YSYEKL. This chain's CDR3 is CASSQGGRLSTDTQYF. CDR3 coding DNA: TGCGCCAGCAGCCAGGGGGGTCGCCTGAGCACAGATACGCAGTATTTT.

The chain joins TRBV27 to TRBJ1-5; the D is unclear. Germline CDR1 is MNHEY and CDR2 is SMNVEV (reference sequence). Trimming cost V 8 bases and J 4 bases, with 6 bases left between them. CDR3 size: 11 residues. In nucleotides, the CDR3 is TGTGCCAGCGGGATGAATCAGCCCCAGCATTTT. This codes for CASGMNQPQHF.

The V gene is TRBV9, the J gene TRBJ2-3; 7 nucleotides match TRBD1. V gave up 3 bases and J gave up 2 bases; unmatched junction bases: 6. This CDR3 has 15 amino acids. Per the germline V gene, CDR1 is SGDLS and CDR2 is YYNGEE. The CDR3, as DNA: TGTGCCAGCAGCGCCCGGGACAGAGACACAGATACGCAGTATTTT. It translates to CASSARDRDTDTQYF.

The chain uses TRBV5-1 and TRBJ2-7, with a tentative D call TRBD1 (5 bases). The ends were cut back, 0 bases at V and 2 bases at J, with 6 bases in the middle. The CDR3 is 13 amino acids. Per germline, CDR1 SGHRS and CDR2 YFSETQ. CDR3 residues: CASSLDRTYEQYF. CDR3 nucleotide sequence: TGCGCCAGCAGCTTGGACAGGACCTACGAGCAGTACTTC. Full variable domain (outside the CDR3, taken from reference TRBV5-1 and TRBJ2-7): KAGVTQTPRYLIKTRGQQVTLSCSPISGHRSVSWYQQTPGQGLQFLFEYFSETQRNKGNFPGRFSGRQFSNSRSEMNVSTLELGDSALYLCASSLDRTYEQYFGPGTRLTVT.